The rows below give T cell receptor beta chains drawn from one sample of a study of molecular identifiers for immune sequencing clone quantification. TCRdb reanalysed the PCR reads using MiXCR and keeps one entry per CDR3 protein. The table has a few hundred thousand distinct CDR3 sequences, 20% to 25% seen once. What was sequenced was naive CD8+ T cells from blood, with Jurkat cell RNA spiked in. These receptors were obtained from a human donor in good health. Some libraries in this study had Jurkat cell RNA spiked in. CDR3s include the opening cysteine and the closing phenylalanine or tryptophan. Each record gives: V gene, J gene, clone size, D gene, CDR3 DNA, CDR3 protein. A D gene is named only where the DNA matches it firmly. Clone sizes are given selectively: once, few, many, or a class where the clone is expanded.

v_gene: TRBV20-1; j_gene: TRBJ1-2; abundance: many; d_gene: NA; CDR3nt: TGCAGTGCTAGAGATCAATCGCCCTATGGCTACACCTTC; CDR3aa: CSARDQSPYGYTF
v_gene: TRBV7-9; j_gene: TRBJ2-7; abundance: few; d_gene: TRBD2; CDR3nt: TGTGCCAGCAGCTATGTGGGAGGGCCGGACGAGCAGTACTTC; CDR3aa: CASSYVGGPDEQYF
v_gene: TRBV19; j_gene: TRBJ2-1; abundance: many; d_gene: NA; CDR3nt: TGTGCCACCGGACTAAGCAAGAACAATGAGCAGTTCTTC; CDR3aa: CATGLSKNNEQFF
v_gene: TRBV12-3/TRBV12-4; j_gene: TRBJ2-4; abundance: many; d_gene: NA; CDR3nt: TGTGCCAGCAGTCCAACGACAGGTTTTAACATTCAGTACTTC; CDR3aa: CASSPTTGFNIQYF
v_gene: TRBV13; j_gene: TRBJ2-2; abundance: NA; d_gene: NA; CDR3nt: TGTGCCAGCAGCTTAGAATCTCGAGGGGAGACCGGGGAGCTGTTTTTT; CDR3aa: CASSLESRGETGELFF
v_gene: TRBV6-5; j_gene: TRBJ1-1; abundance: NA; d_gene: NA; CDR3nt: TGTGCCAGTGGAGACGGTGAAGCTTTCTTT; CDR3aa: CASGDGEAFF
v_gene: TRBV4-3; j_gene: TRBJ1-5; abundance: many; d_gene: TRBD1; CDR3nt: TGCGCCAGCAGCCAAGACCTGACAGGGCGTTATCAGCCCCAGCATTTT; CDR3aa: CASSQDLTGRYQPQHF
v_gene: TRBV5-5; j_gene: TRBJ2-6; abundance: many; d_gene: NA; CDR3nt: TGTGCCAGCAGCTTGGGGCTCAGTCTCTCTGGGGCCAACGTCCTGACTTTC; CDR3aa: CASSLGLSLSGANVLTF
v_gene: TRBV29-1; j_gene: TRBJ2-1; abundance: few; d_gene: NA; CDR3nt: TGCAGCGTTGATTACGCAGGGGGGAATGAGCAGTTCTTC; CDR3aa: CSVDYAGGNEQFF
v_gene: TRBV30; j_gene: TRBJ2-7; abundance: many; d_gene: TRBD2; CDR3nt: TGTGCCTGGAGTGTACTGACTAGCGGGGAGCAGTACTTC; CDR3aa: CAWSVLTSGEQYF
v_gene: TRBV5-1; j_gene: TRBJ1-5; abundance: NA; d_gene: TRBD1; CDR3nt: TGCGCCAGCAGCCCGGTGGTTGGACAGGGAATTTCGCCCCAGCATTTT; CDR3aa: CASSPVVGQGISPQHF